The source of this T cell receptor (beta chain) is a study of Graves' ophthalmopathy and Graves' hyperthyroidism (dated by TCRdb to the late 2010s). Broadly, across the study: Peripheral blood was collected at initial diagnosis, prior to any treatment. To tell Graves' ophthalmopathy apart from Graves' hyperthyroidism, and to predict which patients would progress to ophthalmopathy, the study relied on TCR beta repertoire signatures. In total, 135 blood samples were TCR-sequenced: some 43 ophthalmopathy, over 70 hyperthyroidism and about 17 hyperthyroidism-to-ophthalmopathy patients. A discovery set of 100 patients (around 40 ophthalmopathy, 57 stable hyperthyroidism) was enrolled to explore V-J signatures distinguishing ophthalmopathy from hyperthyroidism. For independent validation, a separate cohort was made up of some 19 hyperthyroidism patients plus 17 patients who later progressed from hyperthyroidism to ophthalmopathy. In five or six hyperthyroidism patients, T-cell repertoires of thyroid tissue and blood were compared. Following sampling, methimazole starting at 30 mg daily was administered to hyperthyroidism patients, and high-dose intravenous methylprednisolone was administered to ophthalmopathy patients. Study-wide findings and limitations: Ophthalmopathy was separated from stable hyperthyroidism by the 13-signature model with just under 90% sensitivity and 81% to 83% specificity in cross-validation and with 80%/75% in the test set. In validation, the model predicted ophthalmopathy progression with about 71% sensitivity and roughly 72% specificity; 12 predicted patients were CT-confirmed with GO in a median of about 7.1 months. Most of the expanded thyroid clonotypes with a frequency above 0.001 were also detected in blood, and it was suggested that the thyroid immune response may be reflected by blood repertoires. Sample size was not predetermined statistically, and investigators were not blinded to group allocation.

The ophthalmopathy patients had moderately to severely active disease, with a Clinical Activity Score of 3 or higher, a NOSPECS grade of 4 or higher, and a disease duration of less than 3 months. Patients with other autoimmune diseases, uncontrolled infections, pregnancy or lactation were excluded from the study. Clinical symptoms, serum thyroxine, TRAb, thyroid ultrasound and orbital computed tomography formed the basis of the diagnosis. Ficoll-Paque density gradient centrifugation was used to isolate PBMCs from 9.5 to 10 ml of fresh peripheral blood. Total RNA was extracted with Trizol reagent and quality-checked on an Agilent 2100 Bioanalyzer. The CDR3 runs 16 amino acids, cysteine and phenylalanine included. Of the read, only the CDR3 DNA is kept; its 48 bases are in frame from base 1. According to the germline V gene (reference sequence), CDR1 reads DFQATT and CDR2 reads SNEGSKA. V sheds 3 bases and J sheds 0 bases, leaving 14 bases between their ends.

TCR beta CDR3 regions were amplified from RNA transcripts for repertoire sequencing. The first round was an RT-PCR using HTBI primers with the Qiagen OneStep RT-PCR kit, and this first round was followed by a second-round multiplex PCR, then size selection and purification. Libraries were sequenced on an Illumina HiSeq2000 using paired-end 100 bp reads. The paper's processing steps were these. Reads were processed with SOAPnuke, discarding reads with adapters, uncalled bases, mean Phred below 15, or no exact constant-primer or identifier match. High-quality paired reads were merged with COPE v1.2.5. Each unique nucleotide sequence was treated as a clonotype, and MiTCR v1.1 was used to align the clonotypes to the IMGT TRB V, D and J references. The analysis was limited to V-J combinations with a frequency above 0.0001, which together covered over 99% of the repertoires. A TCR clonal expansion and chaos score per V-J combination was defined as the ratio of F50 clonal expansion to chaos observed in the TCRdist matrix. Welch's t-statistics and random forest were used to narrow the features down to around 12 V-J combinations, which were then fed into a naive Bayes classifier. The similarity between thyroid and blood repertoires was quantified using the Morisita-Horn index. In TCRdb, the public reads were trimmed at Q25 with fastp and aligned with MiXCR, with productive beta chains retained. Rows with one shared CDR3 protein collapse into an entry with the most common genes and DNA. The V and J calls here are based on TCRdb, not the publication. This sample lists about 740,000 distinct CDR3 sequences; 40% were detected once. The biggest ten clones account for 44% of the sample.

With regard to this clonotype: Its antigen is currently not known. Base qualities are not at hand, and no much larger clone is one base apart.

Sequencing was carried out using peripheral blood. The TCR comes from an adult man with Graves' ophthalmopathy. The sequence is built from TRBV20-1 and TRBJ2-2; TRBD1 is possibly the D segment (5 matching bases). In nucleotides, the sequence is TGCAGTGCTAGTGGAGTATGGGGCCCGAACACCGGGGAGCTGTTTTTT. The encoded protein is CSASGVWGPNTGELFF.